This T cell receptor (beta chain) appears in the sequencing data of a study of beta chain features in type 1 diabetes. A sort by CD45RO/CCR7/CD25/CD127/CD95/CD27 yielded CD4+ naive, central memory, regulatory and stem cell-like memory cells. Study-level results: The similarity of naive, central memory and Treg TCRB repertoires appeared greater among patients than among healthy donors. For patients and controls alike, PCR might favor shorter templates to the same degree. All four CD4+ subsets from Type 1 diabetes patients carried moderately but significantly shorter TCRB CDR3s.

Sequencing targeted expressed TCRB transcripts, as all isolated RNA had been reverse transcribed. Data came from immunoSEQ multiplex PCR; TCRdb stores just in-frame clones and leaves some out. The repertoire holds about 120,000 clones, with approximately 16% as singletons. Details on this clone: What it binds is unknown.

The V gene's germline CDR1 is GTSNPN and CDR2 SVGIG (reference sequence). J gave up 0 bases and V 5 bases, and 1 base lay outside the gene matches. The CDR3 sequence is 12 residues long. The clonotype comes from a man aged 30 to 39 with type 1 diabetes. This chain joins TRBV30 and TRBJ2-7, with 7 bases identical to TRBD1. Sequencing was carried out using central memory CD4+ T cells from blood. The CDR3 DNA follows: TGTGCCTGGGGACAGGACTCCTACGAGCAGTACTTC. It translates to CAWGQDSYEQYF.